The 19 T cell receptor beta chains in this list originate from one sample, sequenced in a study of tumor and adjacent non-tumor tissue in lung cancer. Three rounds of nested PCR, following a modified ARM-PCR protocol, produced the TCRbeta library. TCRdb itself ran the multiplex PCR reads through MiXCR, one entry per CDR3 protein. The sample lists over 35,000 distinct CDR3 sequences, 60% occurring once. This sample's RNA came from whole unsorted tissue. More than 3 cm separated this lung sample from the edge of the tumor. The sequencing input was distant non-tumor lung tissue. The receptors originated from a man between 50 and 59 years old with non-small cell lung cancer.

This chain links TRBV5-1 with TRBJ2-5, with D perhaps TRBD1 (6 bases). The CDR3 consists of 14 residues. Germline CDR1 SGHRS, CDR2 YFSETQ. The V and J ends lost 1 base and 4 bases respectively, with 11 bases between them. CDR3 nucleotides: TGCGCCAGCAGCTTGACAGGGATACGAGAGACCCAGTACTTC. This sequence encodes CASSLTGIRETQYF.

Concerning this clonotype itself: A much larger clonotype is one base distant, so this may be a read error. The CDR3 region is CASSSAGEGFADRQYF. The CDR3 DNA is TGTGCCAGCAGCTCCGCAGGGGAAGGCTTCGCAGATAGGCAGTATTTT. The chain is built from TRBV6-2 or TRBV6-3 and TRBJ2-3, with a possible D match to TRBD1 (6 bases). The CDR3 is 16 residues long. The V gene's germline CDR1 is MNHEY and CDR2 SVGEGT.

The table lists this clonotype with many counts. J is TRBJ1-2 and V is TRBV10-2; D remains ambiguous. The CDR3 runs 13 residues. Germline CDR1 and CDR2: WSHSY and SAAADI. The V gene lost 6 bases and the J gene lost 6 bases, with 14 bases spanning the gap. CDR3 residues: CASRQSTVNGYTF. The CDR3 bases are TGCGCCAGCAGACAGAGTACAGTGAATGGCTACACCTTC.

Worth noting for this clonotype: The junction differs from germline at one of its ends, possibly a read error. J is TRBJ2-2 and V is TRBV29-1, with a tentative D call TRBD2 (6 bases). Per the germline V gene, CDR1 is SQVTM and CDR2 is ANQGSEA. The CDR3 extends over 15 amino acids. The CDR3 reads CIADYGGGNTGELFF. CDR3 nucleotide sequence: TGCATCGCTGATTATGGGGGAGGTAACACCGGGGAGTTGTTTTTT.

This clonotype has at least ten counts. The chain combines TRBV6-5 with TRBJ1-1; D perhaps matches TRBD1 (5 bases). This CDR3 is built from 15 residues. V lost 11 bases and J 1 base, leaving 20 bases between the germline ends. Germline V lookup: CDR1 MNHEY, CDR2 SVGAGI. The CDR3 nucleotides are TGTGCCTCGCCCATGGGCAGGGTAAGGAACACTGAAGCTTTCTTT. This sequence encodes CASPMGRVRNTEAFF.

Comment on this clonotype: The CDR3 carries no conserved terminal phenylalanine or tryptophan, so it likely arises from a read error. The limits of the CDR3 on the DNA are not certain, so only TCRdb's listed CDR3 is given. The CDR3 region is CATSRDSGGYEPYS. This chain connects TRBV15 to TRBJ2-7; no check of the table's D call, TRBD2, against the DNA was made. Inclusive of both ends, the CDR3 amounts to 14 amino acids. In germline, CDR1 is LNHNV, CDR2 YYDKDF (reference sequence).

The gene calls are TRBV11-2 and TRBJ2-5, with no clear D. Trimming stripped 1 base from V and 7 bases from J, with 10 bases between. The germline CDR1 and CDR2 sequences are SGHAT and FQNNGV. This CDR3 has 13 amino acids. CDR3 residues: CASSLVVVRTQYF. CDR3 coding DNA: TGTGCCAGCAGCTTAGTGGTCGTGAGGACCCAGTACTTC.

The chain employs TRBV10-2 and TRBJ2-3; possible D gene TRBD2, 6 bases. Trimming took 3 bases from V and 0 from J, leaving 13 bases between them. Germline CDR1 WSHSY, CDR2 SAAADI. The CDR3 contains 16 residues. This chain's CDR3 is CASSDTRGTSTDTQYF. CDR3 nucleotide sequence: TGCGCCAGCAGTGATACTCGAGGGACTAGCACAGATACGCAGTATTTT.

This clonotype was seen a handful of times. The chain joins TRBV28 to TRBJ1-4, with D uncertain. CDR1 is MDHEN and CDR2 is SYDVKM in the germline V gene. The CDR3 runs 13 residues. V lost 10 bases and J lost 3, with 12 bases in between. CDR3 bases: TGTGCCATCTGCTCGGAGGCTAATGAAAAACTGTTTTTT. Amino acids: CAICSEANEKLFF.

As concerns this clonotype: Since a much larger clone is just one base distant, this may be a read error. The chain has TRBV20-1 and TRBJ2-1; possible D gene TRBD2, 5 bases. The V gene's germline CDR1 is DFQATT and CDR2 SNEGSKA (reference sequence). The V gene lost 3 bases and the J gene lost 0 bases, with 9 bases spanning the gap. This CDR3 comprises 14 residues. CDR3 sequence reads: CSASRGNSYNEQFF. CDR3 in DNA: TGCAGTGCTAGTCGAGGGAACTCCTACAATGAGCAGTTCTTC.

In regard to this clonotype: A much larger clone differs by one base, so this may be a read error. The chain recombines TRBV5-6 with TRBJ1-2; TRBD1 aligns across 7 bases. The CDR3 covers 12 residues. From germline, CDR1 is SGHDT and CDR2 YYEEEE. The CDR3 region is CTSSQGDYGYTF. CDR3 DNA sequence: TGTACCAGCAGCCAGGGGGACTATGGCTACACCTTC.

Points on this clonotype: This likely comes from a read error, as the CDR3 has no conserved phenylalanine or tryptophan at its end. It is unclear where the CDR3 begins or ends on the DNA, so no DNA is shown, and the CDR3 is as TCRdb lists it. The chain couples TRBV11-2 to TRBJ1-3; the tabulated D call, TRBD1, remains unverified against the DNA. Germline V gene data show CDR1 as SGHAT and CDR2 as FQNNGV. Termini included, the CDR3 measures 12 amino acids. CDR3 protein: CARSSSRGQRVY.

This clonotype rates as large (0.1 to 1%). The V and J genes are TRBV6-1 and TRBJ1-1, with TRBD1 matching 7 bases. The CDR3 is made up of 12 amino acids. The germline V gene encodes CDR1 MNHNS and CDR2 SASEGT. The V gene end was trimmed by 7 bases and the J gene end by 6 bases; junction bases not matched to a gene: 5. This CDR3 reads CASIADRPEAFF. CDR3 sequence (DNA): TGTGCCAGCATCGCGGACAGGCCTGAAGCTTTCTTT.

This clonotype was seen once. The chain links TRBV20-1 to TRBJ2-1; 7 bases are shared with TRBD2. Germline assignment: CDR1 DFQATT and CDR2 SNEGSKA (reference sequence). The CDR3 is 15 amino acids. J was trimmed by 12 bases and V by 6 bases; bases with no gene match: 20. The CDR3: CSAETTGTKGDVQFF. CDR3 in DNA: TGCAGTGCCGAGACGACCGGGACTAAGGGCGATGTGCAGTTCTTC.

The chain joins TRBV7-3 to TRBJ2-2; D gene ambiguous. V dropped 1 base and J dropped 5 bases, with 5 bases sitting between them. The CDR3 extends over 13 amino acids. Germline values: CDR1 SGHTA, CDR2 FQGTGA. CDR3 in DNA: TGTGCCAGCAGCTTAAAATTGACCGGGGAGCTGTTTTTT. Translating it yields CASSLKLTGELFF. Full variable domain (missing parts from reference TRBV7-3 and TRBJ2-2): GAGVSQTPSNKVTEKGKYVELRCDPISGHTALYWYRQSLGQGPEFLIYFQGTGAADDSGLPNDRFFAVRPEGSVSTLKIQRTERGDSAVYLCASSLKLTGELFFGEGSRLTVL.

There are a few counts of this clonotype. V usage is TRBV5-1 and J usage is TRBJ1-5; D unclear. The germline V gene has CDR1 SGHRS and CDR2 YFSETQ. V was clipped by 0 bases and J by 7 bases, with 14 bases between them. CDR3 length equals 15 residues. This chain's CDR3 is CASSLDGRERQPQHF. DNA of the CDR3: TGCGCCAGCAGCTTGGATGGGAGAGAAAGGCAGCCCCAGCATTTT.

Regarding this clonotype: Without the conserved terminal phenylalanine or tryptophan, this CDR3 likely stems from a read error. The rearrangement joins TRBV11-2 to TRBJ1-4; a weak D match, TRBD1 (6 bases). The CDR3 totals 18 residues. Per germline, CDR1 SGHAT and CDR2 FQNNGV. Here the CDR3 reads CASNQPVWEQGLNEKLFL. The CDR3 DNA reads TGTGCCAGCAACCAACCCGTTTGGGAACAGGGACTTAATGAGAAACTGTTTCTT.

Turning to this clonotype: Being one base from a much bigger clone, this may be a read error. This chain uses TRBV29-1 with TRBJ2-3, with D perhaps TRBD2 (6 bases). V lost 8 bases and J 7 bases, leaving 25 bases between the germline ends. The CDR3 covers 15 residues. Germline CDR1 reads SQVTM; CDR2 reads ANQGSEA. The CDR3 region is CSTEEMRGGGYTQYF. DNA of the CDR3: TGCAGCACCGAGGAGATGCGGGGTGGTGGGTATACGCAGTATTTT.

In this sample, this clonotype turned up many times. The CDR3 region is CASSVGMRNTIYF. DNA for the CDR3: TGTGCCAGCAGTGTCGGGATGAGAAACACCATATATTTT. The V gene is TRBV6-5, the J gene TRBJ1-3, with no clear D. Germline V gene data show CDR1 as MNHEY and CDR2 as SVGAGI. The CDR3 is 13 residues long. V was clipped by 5 bases and J by 5 bases, with 10 bases between them.